This T cell receptor beta chain was found in a study of cytomegalovirus exposure and HLA in healthy donors. At the level of the study: Caucasian-associated ancestry cluster membership applied to about 80% of around 400 genotyped donors.

The PCR used 60 Vbeta and 13 Jbeta primers. Profiling relied on immunoSEQ multiplex PCR, and the TCRdb table lists in-frame clones only, not all of them. The data show some 100,000 clones, roughly three quarters seen once. With V trimmed by 7 bases and J by 9 bases, 16 bases remained unmatched. Germline V gene sequence: CDR1 SGHAT, CDR2 FQNNGV. The length of the CDR3 is 15 residues. Study findings and constraints: Immune exposure information comprised only CMV serostatus. A later look showed TCR association rates differing by HLA locus, highest for DRB1 and lowest for HLA-C.

Of note for this clone: The antigen remains unidentified.

The sample taken for sequencing was PBMCs. This TCR was recovered from a woman aged 45-65 years in good health and CMV-seropositive. The chain is built from TRBV11-2 and TRBJ2-7; 9 nucleotides match TRBD2. DNA for the CDR3: TGTGCCAGCACTCCCACCGGGACTAGCCTTGTCCTGCAGTACTTC. Protein: CASTPTGTSLVLQYF.